Shown below are 23 T cell receptor beta chains from a single sample sequenced in a study of identical twins. TCRdb itself ran the 5' RACE reads through MiXCR, one entry per CDR3 protein. The table shows 450,000 or so distinct CDR3 sequences, with 14% occurring only once. This sample was shared with a second study, whose subject was yellow fever vaccine responses in identical twins.

Sample: CD4+ T cells sorted from blood. The receptor source for this set is a woman under 30 in good health.

This clonotype was recorded at least ten times. The chain uses TRBV27 and TRBJ2-5; 10 bases are a match to TRBD2. The CDR3 consists of 17 residues. The germline V gene has CDR1 MNHEY and CDR2 SMNVEV (reference sequence). Unmatched junction bases numbered 10, after V lost 1 base and J lost 5 bases. The CDR3, as DNA: TGTGCCAGCAGTTTATACCCCGGTACTAGCGGGATTGAGACCCAGTACTTC. It specifies CASSLYPGTSGIETQYF.

This clonotype was observed a handful of times. The rearrangement links TRBV28 to TRBJ2-7; tentative D call: TRBD1 (6 bases). V lost 7 bases to trimming and J lost 7 bases, with 11 bases between them. Germline V gene sequence: CDR1 MDHEN, CDR2 SYDVKM. The CDR3 spans 11 residues. The CDR3 DNA is TGTGCCAGCACAGGGGTTAAGGAGCAGTACTTC. Amino acid sequence: CASTGVKEQYF.

Only a few counts were recorded for this clonotype. This chain links TRBV20-1 with TRBJ2-2; TRBD1 is a possible D gene (5 bases). Per the germline V gene, CDR1 is DFQATT and CDR2 is SNEGSKA (reference sequence). The CDR3 contains 15 residues. The V gene lost 1 base and the J gene lost 1 base, with 10 bases spanning the gap. The CDR3 reads CSARGVRENTGELFF. CDR3 bases: TGCAGTGCTAGAGGAGTCAGGGAGAACACCGGGGAGCTGTTTTTT.

The rearrangement joins TRBV7-8 to TRBJ2-1, with TRBD2 matching 7 bases. CDR1 and CDR2 (germline): SGHVS, FQNEAQ. V trimming: 0 bases; J trimming: 9 bases; junction bases outside the gene matches: 8. CDR3 length equals 15 residues. Here the CDR3 reads CASSLAGGKRFEQFF. CDR3 coding DNA: TGTGCCAGCAGCTTAGCGGGGGGGAAGCGTTTTGAGCAGTTCTTC.

This clonotype was counted only a few times. The junction and the germline gene differ at one end; a read error may be behind it. V and J are TRBV6-2 or TRBV6-3 and TRBJ2-7; 10 bases align to TRBD1. Germline V gene sequence: CDR1 MNHEY, CDR2 SVGEGT. CDR3 length equals 16 residues. The CDR3 DNA reads TGTGTCAGCAACGCCCACCGGACAGGGGGTATGTACGAGCAGTACTTC. Translation gives CVSNAHRTGGMYEQYF.

The rearrangement joins TRBV20-1 to TRBJ2-7; 13 bases fit TRBD2. The CDR3 covers 13 residues. V lost 6 bases to trimming and J lost 7 bases; unmatched junction nucleotides: 6. The germline V gene has CDR1 DFQATT and CDR2 SNEGSKA (reference sequence). The CDR3 here is CSAPTSGRSEQYF. The CDR3 nucleotides read TGCAGTGCACCGACTAGCGGGAGGTCTGAGCAGTACTTC.

This chain joins TRBV9 and TRBJ2-7; a weak D match, TRBD1 (6 bases). CDR1 and CDR2 (germline): SGDLS, YYNGEE. The CDR3 runs 14 residues. Deletions cut 2 bases from V and 1 base from J, with 10 bases between. The DNA of the CDR3 is TGTGCCAGCAGCGTCTCGGACAGTTCCTACGAGCAGTACTTC. Its translation: CASSVSDSSYEQYF.

The table lists this clonotype with a few counts. The V call is TRBV29-1, the J call TRBJ2-1; perhaps TRBD1 as D (6 bases). CDR3 length: 14 residues. CDR1 is SQVTM and CDR2 is ANQGSEA in the germline V gene. CDR3 sequence (DNA): TGCAGTGATTCAGGGGCCCCGAGATACAATGAGCAGTTCTTC. It yields the protein CSDSGAPRYNEQFF.

This clonotype appeared many times. V and J are TRBV11-2 and TRBJ1-1, with 8 bases matching TRBD1. The V gene's germline CDR1 is SGHAT and CDR2 FQNNGV. J gave up 5 bases and V 5 bases, and 10 bases lay outside the gene matches. This CDR3 is built from 15 residues. The DNA of the CDR3 is TGTGCCAGCAGCCCACGGACAGGGAGGAGTACTGAAGCTTTCTTT. This translates into CASSPRTGRSTEAFF.

This clonotype was observed a few times. The CDR3 reads CSVGGARHEQYF. Here the CDR3 DNA reads TGCAGTGTAGGGGGGGCGAGGCACGAGCAGTACTTC. The chain recombines TRBV20-1 with TRBJ2-7; D is possibly TRBD2 (7 bases). The CDR3 is 12 residues long. The V and J ends lost 7 bases and 5 bases respectively, with 15 bases between them. The germline CDR1 and CDR2 sequences are DFQATT and SNEGSKA (reference sequence).

At least ten counts were recorded for this clonotype. V and J are TRBV28 and TRBJ2-3; 7 bases align to TRBD2. Germline values: CDR1 MDHEN, CDR2 SYDVKM. V gave up 2 bases and J gave up 3 bases; unmatched junction bases: 11. The CDR3 runs 17 residues. In nucleotides, the CDR3 is TGTGCCAGCAGTTTACCGAAAGCGGGACCGAGAACAGATACGCAGTATTTT. Its translation is CASSLPKAGPRTDTQYF.

This clonotype was detected many times. The V and J genes are TRBV12-3 or TRBV12-4 and TRBJ2-3; 11 nucleotides agree with TRBD2. With V trimmed by 7 bases and J by 8 bases, 11 bases remained unmatched. The CDR3 sequence is 15 residues long. CDR3 in DNA: TGTGCCAGCACCAGAACTAGCGGGGGATCGGGTACGCAGTATTTT. Translated: CASTRTSGGSGTQYF.

The chain carries TRBV5-1 and TRBJ1-1; D not resolved. Germline V CDR1 and CDR2: SGHRS, YFSETQ. This CDR3 comprises 14 residues. Trimming shortened V by 4 bases and J by 0 bases, and 10 bases separated the two germline ends. The CDR3 nucleotides are TGCGCCAGCAGCCCCTACGGGCTGAACACTGAAGCTTTCTTT. Protein: CASSPYGLNTEAFF.

This clonotype was picked up a small number of times. The chain combines TRBV3-1 with TRBJ1-2; D is perhaps TRBD1 (5 bases). V lost 1 base and J 4 bases, leaving 10 bases between the germline ends. This CDR3 has 14 amino acids. Germline CDR1 reads LGHDT; CDR2 reads YNNKEL (reference sequence). The CDR3 region is CASSQGRGSYGYTF. The CDR3 DNA reads as TGTGCCAGCAGCCAAGGGAGGGGAAGCTATGGCTACACCTTC.

This clonotype has a handful of counts. The chain employs TRBV10-3 and TRBJ2-7; TRBD1 matches at 8 bases. Per the germline V gene, CDR1 is ENHRY and CDR2 is SYGVKD. The CDR3 totals 14 residues. V trimming: 6 bases; J trimming: 3 bases; junction bases outside the gene matches: 7. The CDR3 DNA reads TGTGCCATCAGAGCCCAGGGGGCTGGCTACGAGCAGTACTTC. It encodes CAIRAQGAGYEQYF.

This clonotype was seen at least ten times. The chain recombines TRBV27 with TRBJ2-7; D possibly matches TRBD1 or TRBD2 (5 bases each). Germline V lookup: CDR1 MNHEY, CDR2 SMNVEV (reference sequence). V was pared by 8 bases and J by 0 bases, with 17 bases between. The CDR3 totals 15 residues. This chain's CDR3 is CASGALGRSSYEQYF. CDR3 in DNA: TGTGCCAGCGGTGCCCTGGGACGGAGCTCCTACGAGCAGTACTTC.

This clonotype was picked up a small number of times. The V gene is TRBV5-1, the J gene TRBJ2-7, with D perhaps TRBD1 (6 bases). This CDR3 has 14 residues. Between the trimmed V and J ends, which lost 3 bases and 0 bases, there was a span of 10 bases. CDR1 SGHRS and CDR2 YFSETQ come from the germline V gene. The CDR3 here is CASSYQGSSYEQYF. The CDR3 DNA reads as TGCGCCAGCAGCTACCAGGGGAGCTCCTACGAGCAGTACTTC.

The V call is TRBV29-1, the J call TRBJ2-7, with 8 bases lining up with TRBD1. The J segment lost 2 bases and the V segment lost 4 bases, leaving 4 bases of the junction unmatched. This CDR3 region has 13 residues. The V gene's germline CDR1 is SQVTM and CDR2 ANQGSEA. CDR3 protein: CSVVPGGTYEQYF. CDR3 DNA: TGCAGCGTTGTTCCAGGGGGCACCTACGAGCAGTACTTC.

This sequence joins TRBV3-1 and TRBJ2-7; TRBD1 matches at 11 bases. V shed 2 bases, J shed 3 bases, and the junction held 3 bases outside the gene matches. The germline gives CDR1 LGHDT, CDR2 YNNKEL (reference sequence). The CDR3 runs 15 residues. This CDR3 reads CASSQLDRGHYEQYF. The DNA of the CDR3 is TGTGCCAGCAGCCAACTGGACAGGGGGCACTACGAGCAGTACTTC.

This clonotype was detected a few times. V gene TRBV6-2 or TRBV6-3 combines with J gene TRBJ1-1, with D possibly matching TRBD1 (5 bases). This CDR3 comprises 13 residues. CDR1 is MNHEY and CDR2 is SVGEGT in the germline V gene. With 7 bases removed from V and 11 bases from J, the gap between germline ends came to 20 bases. Here the CDR3 reads CASIHPGTFGAFF. The CDR3 DNA follows: TGTGCCAGCATTCACCCAGGGACGTTTGGGGCTTTCTTT.

The rearrangement joins TRBV7-2 to TRBJ1-1; no clear D gene. The length of the CDR3 is 11 residues. From germline, CDR1 is SGHTA and CDR2 FQGNSA. Trimming left V 3 bases short and J 7 bases short, with 6 bases between. CDR3 sequence (DNA): TGTGCCAGCAGCTTTGATTTTGAAGCTTTCTTT. Translation: CASSFDFEAFF.

This clonotype was counted only a few times. The rearrangement uses TRBV20-1 and TRBJ2-5, with 9 positions matching TRBD1. Trimming removed 6 bases from V and 4 bases from J; junction bases left unmatched: 3. The germline CDR1 and CDR2 sequences are DFQATT and SNEGSKA (reference sequence). This CDR3 region has 12 residues. CDR3 amino acids: CSAPDRGETQYF. For the CDR3, the DNA is TGCAGTGCCCCGGACAGGGGAGAGACCCAGTACTTC.

The chain combines TRBV2 with TRBJ2-6; D is unclear. Germline CDR1 is SNHLY and CDR2 is FYNNEI. The CDR3 extends over 12 amino acids. V gave up 4 bases and J gave up 3 bases, with 1 base separating them. CDR3 coding DNA: TGTGCCAGCAGTGTTGGGGCCAACGTCCTGACTTTC. This encodes CASSVGANVLTF.